These T cell receptor beta chains were read from a single sample in a study of blood T cell repertoires in COVID-19. TCRdb's table, derived via immunoSEQ multiplex PCR, lists solely in-frame clones and lacks some. The data show 150,000 to 200,000 clones, around 76% seen once. The sample comprised peripheral blood. These receptors were obtained from a woman between 65 and 79 years old with acute or convalescent COVID-19. Both conserved end residues are part of each CDR3. Fields, in order: CDR3 length, clone size, J gene, V gene, D gene, CDR3 DNA, CDR3 protein. The D gene is left open where the match is weak. Expanded clones get a size class; other rows say once, few or many, or leave the size out.

length: 13
size: .
J: TRBJ1-1
V: TRBV12-3/TRBV12-4
D: .
DNA: TGTGCCAGCGATCAAGCTAGTAACACTGAAGCTTTCTTT
CDR3: CASDQASNTEAFF

length: 13
size: .
J: TRBJ1-2
V: TRBV6-5
D: .
DNA: TGTGCCAGCAGTCGAGAGCAGCGTTATGGCTACACCTTC
CDR3: CASSREQRYGYTF

length: 12
size: .
J: TRBJ2-3
V: TRBV3-1/TRBV3-2
D: .
DNA: TGTGCCAGCAGCCCCCGGAGTAGCGGGCAGTATTTT
CDR3: CASSPRSSGQYF

length: 14
size: .
J: TRBJ1-2
V: TRBV15
D: .
DNA: TGTGCCACCAGCAGAGAGAACAGGAACTATGGCTACACCTTC
CDR3: CATSRENRNYGYTF

length: 17
size: .
J: TRBJ1-1
V: TRBV29-1
D: TRBD1
DNA: TGCAGCGCTAATCTGGGACAGTCTTTTAACATGAACACTGAAGCTTTCTTT
CDR3: CSANLGQSFNMNTEAFF

length: 18
size: .
J: TRBJ2-3
V: TRBV6-8
D: TRBD2
DNA: TGTGCCAGCAGTTACAAGGCTAGCGGGGGGCCGGGTACAGATACGCAGTATTTT
CDR3: CASSYKASGGPGTDTQYF

length: 14
size: .
J: TRBJ1-1
V: TRBV5-8
D: TRBD1
DNA: TGTGCCAGCAGCTTTACAGGGGCGGAAACTGAAGCTTTCTTT
CDR3: CASSFTGAETEAFF

length: 16
size: few
J: TRBJ1-3
V: TRBV5-1
D: .
DNA: TGCGCCAGCAGCCCCGGATCGGTCGGAGATGGAAACACCATATATTTT
CDR3: CASSPGSVGDGNTIYF

length: 14
size: .
J: TRBJ2-7
V: TRBV2
D: .
DNA: TGTGCCAGCACCCCAGGTGACACCTCCTACGAGCAGTACTTC
CDR3: CASTPGDTSYEQYF

length: 16
size: few
J: TRBJ2-5
V: TRBV11-2
D: TRBD2
DNA: TGTGCCAGCAGCTTAGGGGGACTAAGGTCCCGAGAGACCCAGTACTTC
CDR3: CASSLGGLRSRETQYF

length: 13
size: .
J: TRBJ1-4
V: TRBV29-1
D: TRBD1
DNA: TGCAGCGTCTCGGGACAGGCTGGGGAAAAACTGTTTTTT
CDR3: CSVSGQAGEKLFF

length: 16
size: .
J: TRBJ2-6
V: TRBV5-4
D: .
DNA: TGTGCCAGCAGTCCACAGGGCGTCTCCGGGGCCAACGTCCTGACTTTC
CDR3: CASSPQGVSGANVLTF

length: 15
size: .
J: TRBJ1-2
V: TRBV4-1
D: .
DNA: TGCGCCAGCAGCCTGCCCGGGGGGGCCGGCTATGGCTACACCTTC
CDR3: CASSLPGGAGYGYTF

length: 17
size: .
J: TRBJ1-1
V: TRBV7-7
D: .
DNA: TGTGCCAGCACCAAATATTCGGGGGGTTCTTGGAACACTGAAGCTTTCTTT
CDR3: CASTKYSGGSWNTEAFF

length: 13
size: .
J: TRBJ1-6
V: TRBV19
D: TRBD1
DNA: TGTGCCAGTAGTGGGACAGGGAACCGACCCCTCCACTTT
CDR3: CASSGTGNRPLHF

length: 12
size: .
J: TRBJ2-1
V: TRBV2
D: .
DNA: TGTGCCAGCAGTGGAGATAGAAATGAGCAGTTCTTC
CDR3: CASSGDRNEQFF

length: 17
size: .
J: TRBJ1-6
V: TRBV7-9
D: TRBD1
DNA: TGTGCCAGCAGCTTATGGGGACAGACCTCCTATAATTCACCCCTCCACTTT
CDR3: CASSLWGQTSYNSPLHF

length: 14
size: .
J: TRBJ1-2
V: TRBV28
D: TRBD1
DNA: TGTGCCAGCACCGTCCCCCGGACAGGGTCTGGCTACACCTTC
CDR3: CASTVPRTGSGYTF

length: 16
size: .
J: TRBJ2-7
V: TRBV29-1
D: TRBD1
DNA: TGCAGCGCCACCTGGGGGACAGGGGACTGGATCTACGAGCAGTACTTC
CDR3: CSATWGTGDWIYEQYF

length: 15
size: .
J: TRBJ2-3
V: TRBV19
D: TRBD1
DNA: TGTGCCAGTAGTTATCGGACAGGGGGCTGGGATACGCAGTATTTT
CDR3: CASSYRTGGWDTQYF

length: 14
size: .
J: TRBJ2-1
V: TRBV28
D: .
DNA: TGTGCCAGCGTCCCCGGTGGGCCTTACAATGAGCAGTTCTTC
CDR3: CASVPGGPYNEQFF

length: 19
size: .
J: TRBJ1-5
V: TRBV7-3
D: .
DNA: TGTGCCAGCAGCCACGGTTTAGTTTCCCGCATCTATAGCAATCAGCCCCAGCATTTT
CDR3: CASSHGLVSRIYSNQPQHF

length: 17
size: .
J: TRBJ2-2
V: TRBV5-6
D: TRBD1
DNA: TGTGCCAGCAGCTTGGTTTCGGGGACAGGGCGCACCGGGGAGCTGTTTTTT
CDR3: CASSLVSGTGRTGELFF

length: 12
size: .
J: TRBJ1-6
V: TRBV6-6
D: .
DNA: TGTGCCAGCGTGGAGGGTAATTCACCCCTCCACTTT
CDR3: CASVEGNSPLHF

length: 13
size: once
J: TRBJ1-2
V: TRBV6-5
D: .
DNA: TGTGCCAGCAGTTACGACAGCCTCTATGGCTACACCTTC
CDR3: CASSYDSLYGYTF

length: 14
size: many
J: TRBJ1-5
V: TRBV15
D: .
DNA: TGTGCCACCAGCACGGGTAATAGCAATCAGCCCCAGCATTTT
CDR3: CATSTGNSNQPQHF

length: 13
size: .
J: TRBJ2-7
V: TRBV11-2
D: .
DNA: TGTGCCAGCAGCTTAGATCTCCAGGGCGAGCAGTACTTC
CDR3: CASSLDLQGEQYF

length: 15
size: .
J: TRBJ2-1
V: TRBV5-1
D: TRBD1
DNA: TGCGCCAGCAGCGTAGGACAGGGGTTATACAATGAGCAGTTCTTC
CDR3: CASSVGQGLYNEQFF

length: 15
size: .
J: TRBJ2-3
V: TRBV15
D: .
DNA: TGTGCCACCAGCAGAGACAGGGAATACACAGATACGCAGTATTTT
CDR3: CATSRDREYTDTQYF

length: 15
size: .
J: TRBJ1-6
V: TRBV19
D: .
DNA: TGTGCCAGTAGTCGGCGGGGCAGGGAGGGTTCACCCCTCCACTTT
CDR3: CASSRRGREGSPLHF

length: 15
size: few
J: TRBJ1-6
V: TRBV7-9
D: .
DNA: TGTGCCAGCCAGGGAACAGGCATGAATAATTCACCCCTCCACTTT
CDR3: CASQGTGMNNSPLHF

length: 14
size: .
J: TRBJ1-6
V: TRBV19
D: .
DNA: TGTGCCAGTAGTACGTGGACAGCTAATTCACCCCTCCACTTT
CDR3: CASSTWTANSPLHF

length: 15
size: .
J: TRBJ2-7
V: TRBV28
D: TRBD1
DNA: TGTGCCAGCAGTTTATGGGACAGGGGAGTGTACGAGCAGTACTTC
CDR3: CASSLWDRGVYEQYF

length: 15
size: .
J: TRBJ2-3
V: TRBV28
D: TRBD2
DNA: TGTGCCAGCAGAGCCGGGACTAGCGGCACAGATACGCAGTATTTT
CDR3: CASRAGTSGTDTQYF

length: 13
size: .
J: TRBJ2-7
V: TRBV30
D: TRBD1
DNA: TGTGCCTGGAGTAAGGGGGCCGGGGTAGGGCAGTACTTC
CDR3: CAWSKGAGVGQYF

length: 15
size: .
J: TRBJ1-1
V: TRBV5-1
D: TRBD1
DNA: TGCGCCAGCAGCTCGGTAGGGGGCTCTGACACTGAAGCTTTCTTT
CDR3: CASSSVGGSDTEAFF

length: 17
size: .
J: TRBJ2-7
V: TRBV10-3
D: TRBD1
DNA: TGTGCCATCAGTGGGAACGTGTGGGACAGGGGACCCTACGAGCAGTACTTC
CDR3: CAISGNVWDRGPYEQYF

length: 15
size: .
J: TRBJ1-6
V: TRBV18
D: TRBD1
DNA: TGTGCCAGCTCAACCGACAGGGGCTATAATTCACCCCTCCACTTT
CDR3: CASSTDRGYNSPLHF

length: 13
size: .
J: TRBJ1-2
V: TRBV11-2
D: .
DNA: TGTGCCAGCAGCCGAGGAAACGCGTATGGCTACACCTTC
CDR3: CASSRGNAYGYTF

length: 15
size: .
J: TRBJ2-7
V: TRBV11-3
D: TRBD2
DNA: TGTGCCAGCAGCTCAAGCGGGAGTTCTGCCTACGAGCAGTACTTC
CDR3: CASSSSGSSAYEQYF

length: 12
size: .
J: TRBJ1-2
V: TRBV28
D: TRBD1
DNA: TGTGCCGCCCGGGACAGGGGATATGGCTACACCTTC
CDR3: CAARDRGYGYTF

length: 11
size: .
J: TRBJ1-3
V: TRBV11-2
D: .
DNA: TGTGCCAGCAGCTTCAGGGACACCATATATTTT
CDR3: CASSFRDTIYF

length: 16
size: .
J: TRBJ2-1
V: TRBV24-1
D: TRBD1
DNA: TGTGCCACCAGTGACCGGACAGGGGGCGCATTCAATGAGCAGTTCTTC
CDR3: CATSDRTGGAFNEQFF

length: 15
size: once
J: TRBJ2-7
V: TRBV28
D: TRBD1
DNA: TGTGCCAGCAGTCACCGACAGGGTTTCCTAGGCGAGCAGTACTTC
CDR3: CASSHRQGFLGEQYF

length: 14
size: .
J: TRBJ2-3
V: TRBV18
D: .
DNA: TGTGCCAGCTCACCACCAGACCAGGGAAGGACGCAGTATTTT
CDR3: CASSPPDQGRTQYF

length: 16
size: .
J: TRBJ2-7
V: TRBV7-9
D: TRBD2
DNA: TGTGCCAGCAGCTCCCTGGTAGCGGGGCCCTCCTACGAGCAGTACTTC
CDR3: CASSSLVAGPSYEQYF

length: 16
size: .
J: TRBJ1-1
V: TRBV9
D: TRBD1
DNA: TGTGCCAGCAGCGCCGGGGACAGGGGGTATCGCACTGAAGCTTTCTTT
CDR3: CASSAGDRGYRTEAFF

length: 15
size: once
J: TRBJ2-1
V: TRBV5-1
D: TRBD2
DNA: TGCGCCAGCAGCTTGGGGCTAGCGGTCTACAATGAGCAGTTCTTC
CDR3: CASSLGLAVYNEQFF

length: 15
size: .
J: TRBJ2-7
V: TRBV7-2
D: TRBD2
DNA: TGTGCCAGCAGCTCTAGGACTAGCGGGAGGGACGAGCAGTACTTC
CDR3: CASSSRTSGRDEQYF

length: 14
size: .
J: TRBJ1-2
V: TRBV5-1
D: .
DNA: TGCGCCAGCAGCCGCGACACCCCGATTGGTGGCTACACCTTC
CDR3: CASSRDTPIGGYTF

length: 16
size: once
J: TRBJ1-6
V: TRBV6-5
D: TRBD1
DNA: TGTGCCAGCAGTTCCGCCTTTACAGGGGGCAATTCACCCCTCCACTTT
CDR3: CASSSAFTGGNSPLHF

length: 17
size: once
J: TRBJ1-5
V: TRBV10-3
D: TRBD1
DNA: TGTGCCACCAGCGGCGGAGGGGGCGTTAAGAGCAATCAGCCCCAGCATTTT
CDR3: CATSGGGGVKSNQPQHF

length: 14
size: .
J: TRBJ2-4
V: TRBV2
D: .
DNA: TGTGCCGGTTCGCCAGATATAGCCAAAAACATTCAGTACTTC
CDR3: CAGSPDIAKNIQYF

length: 15
size: .
J: TRBJ1-6
V: TRBV6-5
D: TRBD1
DNA: TGTGCCAGCAGCCGTACGGGACAGCTTAATTCACCCCTCCACTTT
CDR3: CASSRTGQLNSPLHF

length: 16
size: .
J: TRBJ1-5
V: TRBV7-2
D: .
DNA: TGTGCCAGCAGCTTAGAACCGTATCTGTCGGGTCAGCCCCAGCATTTT
CDR3: CASSLEPYLSGQPQHF